Shown below are 11 T cell receptor beta chains from a single sample sequenced in a study of patients and donors after allogeneic stem cell transplantation. TCRdb redid the calling of the RT-PCR reads with MiXCR, one entry per CDR3 protein. The data show a few hundred thousand distinct CDR3 sequences, roughly 14% seen once. Sequenced sample: blood, either unsorted or a sorted T cell fraction (not recorded which). The receptor source for this set is a human donor who was either an allogeneic HSCT recipient or a stem cell or donor lymphocyte infusion donor (not recorded which). It is not recorded whose cells these are; they may come from a transplant donor.

This clonotype was detected only a few times. The V and J genes are TRBV5-1 and TRBJ2-3; 8 positions agree with TRBD1. The germline V gene encodes CDR1 SGHRS and CDR2 YFSETQ. With V trimmed by 4 bases and J by 2 bases, 9 bases remained unmatched. The CDR3 runs to 16 residues. The CDR3 reads CASSPGTGTFTDTQYF. In nucleotides, the CDR3 is TGCGCCAGCAGCCCGGGGACAGGTACCTTCACAGATACGCAGTATTTT.

A few counts support this clonotype. This rearrangement joins TRBV6-1 to TRBJ2-7; unclear D gene. CDR1 is MNHNS, CDR2 SASEGT, per germline. This CDR3 spans 13 amino acids. Trimming cost V 5 bases and J 5 bases, with 13 bases left between them. The DNA for the CDR3 is TGTGCCAGCAGTCCCTCAACGGTCCACGAGCAGTACTTC. Translation gives CASSPSTVHEQYF.

This clonotype has only a few counts. For the CDR3, the DNA is TGTGCCAGCAGTTTAGATGGTCAGTACAATGAGCAGTTCTTC. Its protein is CASSLDGQYNEQFF. V and J are TRBV27 and TRBJ2-1; the D is unclear. V was clipped by 2 bases and J by 4 bases, with 9 bases between them. Germline loops: CDR1 MNHEY, CDR2 SMNVEV (reference sequence). This CDR3 is built from 14 residues.

CDR3 residues: CASSGGVSGELFF. The CDR3 nucleotides are TGTGCCAGCAGTGGCGGGGTTAGCGGGGAGCTGTTTTTT. V is TRBV2 and J is TRBJ2-2; D may be TRBD2 (6 bases). With 4 bases removed from V and 7 bases from J, the gap between germline ends came to 10 bases. The germline V gene encodes CDR1 SNHLY and CDR2 FYNNEI. The CDR3 is 13 residues long.

The chain joins TRBV11-2 to TRBJ2-3; a weak D match, TRBD1 (5 bases). This CDR3 contains 15 residues. V gave up 2 bases and J gave up 1 base, with 10 bases separating them. Germline CDR1 is SGHAT and CDR2 is FQNNGV. CDR3 nucleotides: TGTGCCAGCAGCTTACAGGACATACGCACAGATACGCAGTATTTT. Translating it yields CASSLQDIRTDTQYF. The whole variable domain, remainder taken from reference TRBV11-2 and TRBJ2-3, is EAGVAQSPRYKIIEKRQSVAFWCNPISGHATLYWYQQILGQGPKLLIQFQNNGVVDDSQLPKDRFSAERLKGVDSTLKIQPAKLEDSAVYLCASSLQDIRTDTQYFGPGTRLTVL.

The chain recombines TRBV7-2 with TRBJ2-5; D is possibly TRBD1 or TRBD2 (5 bases each). Trimming took off 5 bases at V and 4 bases at J, with 17 bases between the two ends. Germline CDR1 reads SGHTA; CDR2 reads FQGNSA. CDR3 size: 15 residues. The CDR3 bases are TGTGCCAGCAGCCAAACCCCAGGGAGAGGAGAGACCCAGTACTTC. This gives the protein CASSQTPGRGETQYF.

The chain employs TRBV19 and TRBJ1-2; D not resolved. The CDR3 covers 14 residues. Trimming cost V 3 bases and J 4 bases, with 12 bases left between them. Looked up from germline, CDR1 is LNHDA and CDR2 is SQIVND (reference sequence). As DNA, the CDR3 is TGTGCCAGTAGTATCGGCGGGTTGCCCTATGGCTACACCTTC. Protein product: CASSIGGLPYGYTF.

The J gene is TRBJ1-5, the V gene TRBV28; 7 positions agree with TRBD1. Germline CDR1 is MDHEN and CDR2 is SYDVKM. This CDR3 is 14 amino acids long. V trimming: 7 bases; J trimming: 2 bases; junction bases outside the gene matches: 5. The CDR3 nucleotides read TGTGCCAGCAACTCCGACAGGGGCAATCAGCCCCAGCATTTT. Its protein product is CASNSDRGNQPQHF.

The V call is TRBV19, the J call TRBJ2-2; TRBD1 aligns across 10 bases. CDR1 LNHDA and CDR2 SQIVND come from the germline V gene (reference sequence). The CDR3 runs 15 residues. V shed 3 bases and J 5 bases; nucleotides not matched to a gene: 3. The CDR3 loop is CASSMGTGETGELFF. DNA for the CDR3: TGTGCCAGTAGTATGGGGACAGGGGAGACCGGGGAGCTGTTTTTT.

This clonotype was seen only a few times. The V gene is TRBV15, the J gene TRBJ2-7; 9 bases fit TRBD1. CDR1 and CDR2 from the germline V gene are LNHNV and YYDKDF (reference sequence). V lost 0 bases and J lost 8; bases outside the gene matches: 5. The CDR3 sequence is 14 residues long. The CDR3 DNA reads TGTGCCACCAGCAGAGAGGGGACAGGGTCCCAGCAGTACTTC. Protein: CATSREGTGSQQYF.

This clonotype appeared many times. The V gene is TRBV4-2, the J gene TRBJ2-2, with 14 bases aligning to TRBD2. CDR1 LGHNA and CDR2 YNFKEQ come from the germline V gene. There are 16 residues in the CDR3. Germline trimming cut 1 base from V and 5 bases from J; bases unmatched to any gene: 0. In nucleotides, the CDR3 is TGTGCCAGCAGCCAAGGGACTAGCGGGGGGACCGGGGAGCTGTTTTTT. The encoded protein is CASSQGTSGGTGELFF.